Below are 24 T cell receptor beta chains sequenced from a single sample in a study of beta chain features in type 1 diabetes. The authors reverse transcribed all of the isolated RNA, so sequencing captured expressed TCRB transcripts. Sequencing was performed with immunoSEQ multiplex PCR; in TCRdb, only in-frame clones are kept and a portion is missing. The sample holds more than 150,000 clones, about 13% seen once. The specimen sequenced was central memory CD4+ T cells from blood. Receptors were obtained from a woman younger than 30 in good health.

In its sample, this clone was seen a few times. This chain links TRBV5-5 with TRBJ1-4; D perhaps matches TRBD1 (6 bases). Germline values: CDR1 SGHKS, CDR2 YYEKEE (reference sequence). V was shortened by 2 bases and J by 11 bases, with 13 bases between the two germline ends. The CDR3 has 13 residues. CDR3 bases: TGTGCCAGCAGCTTCCAAACAGGGAACAAACTGTTTTTT. It is translated as CASSFQTGNKLFF.

This clone was counted only a few times. This chain uses TRBV28 with TRBJ2-7, with TRBD2 matching 7 bases. Looked up from germline, CDR1 is MDHEN and CDR2 is SYDVKM. The V segment lost 1 base and the J segment 6 bases; nucleotides outside the gene matches: 6. This CDR3 is 14 amino acids long. The CDR3 is CASSLFAGVPEQYF. The DNA for the CDR3 is TGTGCCAGCAGTTTATTTGCGGGAGTCCCCGAGCAGTACTTC.

This clone was found once. The junction and the germline gene differ at one end; a read error may be behind it. V usage is TRBV11-2 and J usage is TRBJ2-1; D possibly corresponds to TRBD1 (6 bases). CDR3 length: 13 amino acids. Germline lookup yields CDR1 SGHAT and CDR2 FQNNGV. The chain's CDR3 is CASSQGIYSEQFF. The CDR3 coding sequence is TGTGCCAGCAGTCAGGGGATCTACAGTGAGCAGTTCTTC.

A few counts support this clone. The chain combines TRBV7-9 with TRBJ1-2; D unresolved. The V and J ends lost 5 bases and 2 bases respectively, with 24 bases between them. Germline CDR1 SEHNR, CDR2 FQNEAQ (reference sequence). This CDR3 contains 18 residues. The CDR3 spells CASSLEAWYEDSNYGYTF. DNA of the CDR3: TGTGCCAGCAGCCTAGAGGCTTGGTACGAGGATAGCAACTATGGCTACACCTTC.

This chain links TRBV9 with TRBJ1-4, with D perhaps TRBD1 (5 bases). Looked up from germline, CDR1 is SGDLS and CDR2 is YYNGEE. Trimming cost V 0 bases and J 8 bases, with 17 bases left between them. The CDR3 is 16 residues long. The CDR3 sequence: CASSVATGGLSEKLFF. In nucleotides, the CDR3 is TGTGCCAGCAGCGTAGCTACCGGGGGTTTGTCGGAAAAACTGTTTTTT.

This clone has a handful of counts. The rearrangement joins TRBV29-1 to TRBJ2-4; 9 bases map to TRBD2. CDR3 length equals 14 residues. With 7 bases clipped from V and 0 bases from J, the junction kept 4 bases outside the gene matches. From germline, CDR1 is SQVTM and CDR2 ANQGSEA. CDR3 protein: CSGLLAGAKNIQYF. The CDR3 DNA reads TGCAGCGGCCTACTAGCGGGAGCCAAAAACATTCAGTACTTC.

The rearrangement uses TRBV19 and TRBJ2-1; unclear D gene. Germline V gene lookup returns CDR1 LNHDA and CDR2 SQIVND (reference sequence). This CDR3 region has 12 residues. Trimming took 3 bases from V and 6 from J, leaving 6 bases between them. The CDR3 coding sequence is TGTGCCAGTAGTATGGCTGCCAATGAGCAGTTCTTC. Its protein product is CASSMAANEQFF. Full variable domain (remainder filled in from reference TRBV19 and TRBJ2-1): DGGITQSPKYLFRKEGQNVTLSCEQNLNHDAMYWYRQDPGQGLRLIYYSQIVNDFQKGDIAEGYSVSREKKESFPLTVTSAQKNPTAFYLCASSMAANEQFFGPGTRLTVL.

This clone was detected many times. CDR3 DNA: TGTGCCAGCAGCTTTCGAGGACTAGCGCAAGAGACCCAGTACTTC. This gives the protein CASSFRGLAQETQYF. This chain joins TRBV7-2 and TRBJ2-5; 9 bases are a match to TRBD2. This CDR3 is 15 amino acids long. Germline V CDR1 and CDR2: SGHTA, FQGNSA. V gave up 3 bases and J gave up 2 bases; unmatched junction bases: 4.

The chain uses TRBV28 and TRBJ2-7; D call uncertain. This CDR3 is 12 amino acids long. The V gene lost 3 bases and the J gene lost 4 bases, with 7 bases spanning the gap. Germline V lookup: CDR1 MDHEN, CDR2 SYDVKM. The CDR3 loop is CASSLMTYEQYF. CDR3 DNA sequence: TGTGCCAGCAGTTTGATGACTTACGAGCAGTACTTC.

The chain employs TRBV7-2 and TRBJ2-5; TRBD2 might be the D (7 bases). The CDR3 is 13 residues long. V lost 6 bases to trimming and J lost 9 bases, with 17 bases between them. Germline V gene data show CDR1 as SGHTA and CDR2 as FQGNSA. CDR3 nucleotide sequence: TGTGCCAGCAGAGGGAACAGGGAGGGAGCCCAGTACTTC. It translates to CASRGNREGAQYF.

This clone came up many times. The gene calls are TRBV14 and TRBJ2-1, with TRBD1 matching 7 bases. The ends lost 4 bases at V and 4 bases at J; junction bases unmatched: 10. The germline V gene encodes CDR1 SGHDN and CDR2 FVKESK. The CDR3 covers 16 residues. CDR3 sequence (DNA): TGTGCCAGCAGCCTGCGCGACAGGGTGGGATACAATGAGCAGTTCTTC. Its protein product is CASSLRDRVGYNEQFF.

This clone came up a few times. This sequence joins TRBV4-2 and TRBJ2-1; the match to TRBD2 covers 12 bases. Germline CDR1 reads LGHNA; CDR2 reads YNFKEQ. The CDR3 totals 16 residues. After removal of 4 bases from V and 4 bases from J, the junction contained 5 bases not matched to a gene. DNA of the CDR3: TGTGCCAGCAGCCCGTGGACTAGCGGGATATACAATGAGCAGTTCTTC. It encodes CASSPWTSGIYNEQFF.

This chain connects TRBV29-1 to TRBJ2-7; D uncertain. Germline loops: CDR1 SQVTM, CDR2 ANQGSEA. The CDR3 totals 11 residues. Between the trimmed V and J ends, which lost 3 bases and 7 bases, there was a span of 10 bases. CDR3 protein: CSVDGVKEQYF. The CDR3 region has the DNA TGCAGCGTTGACGGAGTAAAAGAGCAGTACTTC.

The rearrangement links TRBV18 to TRBJ1-5; D is uncertain. The CDR3 is made up of 16 amino acids. V was shortened by 0 bases and J by 2 bases, with 11 bases between the two germline ends. In germline, CDR1 is KGHSH, CDR2 LQKENI. CDR3 DNA: TGTGCCAGCTCACCACCACTCATCGGTGGCAATCAGCCCCAGCATTTT. Protein product: CASSPPLIGGNQPQHF.

This chain links TRBV28 with TRBJ1-4; D possibly corresponds to TRBD1 (5 bases). The length of the CDR3 is 12 residues. Trimming pared 5 bases from V and 11 bases from J, leaving 12 bases between. Germline CDR1 MDHEN, CDR2 SYDVKM. The CDR3 reads CASSPTVGKLFF. In DNA, the CDR3 is TGTGCCAGCAGTCCGACAGTGGGTAAACTGTTTTTT.

This clone was seen a handful of times. The chain has TRBV28 and TRBJ1-5; D might be TRBD1 (6 bases). The germline CDR1 and CDR2 sequences are MDHEN and SYDVKM. V lost 5 bases, J lost 6 bases, and 17 bases lay in between. This CDR3 has 15 residues. The CDR3 DNA reads TGTGCCAGCAGTAGCGCTACAGGGTTAGGTCAGCCCCAGCATTTT. Translating gives CASSSATGLGQPQHF.

V and J are TRBV10-2 and TRBJ1-1, with TRBD1 identical over 7 bases. Trimming removed 8 bases from V and 3 bases from J; junction bases left unmatched: 6. Germline V gene sequence: CDR1 WSHSY, CDR2 SAAADI. This CDR3 is 13 amino acids long. The CDR3 sequence is CASLDRADTEAFF. CDR3 in DNA: TGCGCCAGCCTTGACAGGGCGGACACTGAAGCTTTCTTT.

This chain links TRBV7-2 with TRBJ2-1, with D possibly being TRBD2 (6 bases). V lost 1 base and J lost 5, with 21 bases in between. The CDR3 has 18 amino acids. Per germline, CDR1 SGHTA and CDR2 FQGNSA. Here the CDR3 reads CASSLDGAGWALNNEQFF. The CDR3 DNA reads as TGTGCCAGCAGCTTAGATGGGGCGGGATGGGCTTTGAACAATGAGCAGTTCTTC.

This clone was seen a few times. V is TRBV5-1 and J is TRBJ1-1, with D possibly TRBD1 on 6 matching bases. The CDR3 is 14 residues long. Trimming pared 5 bases from V and 1 base from J, leaving 12 bases between. The V gene's germline CDR1 is SGHRS and CDR2 YFSETQ. The chain's CDR3 is CASRSWTANTEAFF. Here the CDR3 DNA reads TGCGCCAGCAGATCATGGACAGCGAACACTGAAGCTTTCTTT.

This clone was detected only a few times. J is TRBJ2-1 and V is TRBV20-1; TRBD2 might be the D (6 bases). V dropped 3 bases and J dropped 8 bases, with 8 bases sitting between them. The CDR3 is made up of 11 amino acids. Per germline, CDR1 DFQATT and CDR2 SNEGSKA (reference sequence). CDR3 coding DNA: TGCAGTGCTAGGAAGCGGGATGAGCAGTTCTTC. Encoded protein: CSARKRDEQFF.

This chain uses TRBV7-2 with TRBJ1-1, with D possibly matching TRBD1 (5 bases). Looked up from germline, CDR1 is SGHTA and CDR2 is FQGNSA. The CDR3 length is 12 residues. With 4 bases removed from V and 11 bases from J, the gap between germline ends came to 14 bases. CDR3 protein: CASSSSGFRAFF. The DNA of the CDR3 is TGTGCCAGCAGCTCCTCAGGGTTTCGGGCTTTCTTT.

This clone was seen a few times. V and J are TRBV11-2 and TRBJ2-1; the match to TRBD2 covers 13 bases. This CDR3 has 14 residues. Unmatched junction bases numbered 2, after V lost 2 bases and J lost 10 bases. Germline V lookup: CDR1 SGHAT, CDR2 FQNNGV. The DNA for the CDR3 is TGTGCCAGCAGCTTATCGGGACTAGCGGGAGAGCAGTTCTTC. Translation gives CASSLSGLAGEQFF.

The gene calls are TRBV30 and TRBJ1-5, with D possibly matching TRBD1 (6 bases). Germline-derived CDR1 and CDR2 are GTSNPN and SVGIG (reference sequence). The CDR3 has 15 residues. The V end lost 3 bases, the J end lost 4 bases, and 16 bases lay between the germline ends. The DNA of the CDR3 is TGTGCCTGGAGCGGCTTTGGACAGCTTAATCAGCCCCAGCATTTT. Amino acids: CAWSGFGQLNQPQHF.

This clone was observed a few times. V usage is TRBV9 and J usage is TRBJ2-7, with 14 bases fitting TRBD2. Germline V gene data show CDR1 as SGDLS and CDR2 as YYNGEE. The CDR3 is made up of 17 amino acids. The J segment lost 6 bases and the V segment lost 2 bases, leaving 10 bases of the junction unmatched. CDR3 region: CASSVSGTSGSMAEQYF. The CDR3 coding sequence is TGTGCCAGCAGCGTCTCCGGGACTAGCGGGAGTATGGCCGAGCAGTACTTC.